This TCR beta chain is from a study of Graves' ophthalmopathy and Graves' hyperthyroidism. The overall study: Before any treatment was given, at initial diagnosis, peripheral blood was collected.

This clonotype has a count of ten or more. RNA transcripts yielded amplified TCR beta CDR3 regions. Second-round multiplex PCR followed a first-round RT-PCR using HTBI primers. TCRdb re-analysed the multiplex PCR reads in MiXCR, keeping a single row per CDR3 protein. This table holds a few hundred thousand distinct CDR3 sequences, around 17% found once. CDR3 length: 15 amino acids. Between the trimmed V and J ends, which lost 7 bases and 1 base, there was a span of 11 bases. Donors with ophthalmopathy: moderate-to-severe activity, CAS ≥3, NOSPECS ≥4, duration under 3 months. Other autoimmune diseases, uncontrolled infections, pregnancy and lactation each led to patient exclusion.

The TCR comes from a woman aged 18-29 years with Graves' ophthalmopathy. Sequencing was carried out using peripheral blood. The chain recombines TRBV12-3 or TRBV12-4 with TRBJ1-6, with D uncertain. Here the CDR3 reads CASTLTASYNSPLHF. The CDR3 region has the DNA TGTGCCAGCACCTTAACAGCTTCCTATAATTCACCCCTCCACTTT.